This T cell receptor beta chain emerged from a study of T cells after yellow fever vaccination. In the study overall: Preparation of the low-cell-number fractions used SMART-Seq v4 Ultra Low Input.

The study made its TCR cDNA through 5'RACE template switching. That step introduced a universal primer site along with UMIs. TCRdb recomputed calls from the 5' RACE reads with MiXCR, one row per CDR3 protein. The sample shows around 530,000 distinct CDR3 sequences, roughly 17% of them seen only once. The CDR3 sequence is 15 residues long. Per germline, CDR1 SEHNR and CDR2 FQNEAQ (reference sequence). V shed 5 bases and J 9 bases; nucleotides not matched to a gene: 9. The source is a man younger than 35 who received the YFV17D yellow fever vaccine. The sample consisted of PBMCs, taken about 5 days after the first yellow fever vaccination. The chain uses TRBV7-9 and TRBJ2-1; 11 bases fit TRBD2. The CDR3 spells CASSPVPGLAAEQFF. The CDR3 DNA follows: TGTGCCAGCAGCCCAGTCCCGGGACTAGCGGCTGAGCAGTTCTTC.